This TCR beta chain was profiled in a study of CD8 T cells in Susac syndrome. Random-hexamer reverse transcription was applied to roughly 0.5 to 1 ug RNA. TCRdb reanalysed the immunoSEQ multiplex PCR reads using MiXCR and keeps one entry per CDR3 protein. The sample has some 100,000 distinct CDR3 sequences, around 94% seen once. The CDR3 consists of 13 residues. Germline CDR1 is MNHNY and CDR2 is SVGAGI (reference sequence). V lost 1 base to trimming and J lost 10 bases, with 13 bases between them. Source material: CD4+ T cells from PBMCs. This chain connects TRBV6-6 to TRBJ1-1, with a weak D call TRBD1 (5 bases). The receptor was isolated from a human donor with multiple sclerosis. The CDR3 DNA reads TGTGCCAGCAGTTACTGGGGGGGAGAAGGAGCTTTCTTT. Protein product: CASSYWGGEGAFF.